Listed here are 22 T cell receptor beta chains from one sample, sequenced in a study of PD-1 blockade in mismatch repair-deficient tumors. Repertoires were generated with immunoSEQ multiplex PCR, while TCRdb's copy carries only in-frame clones and drops some. The sample includes about 100,000 clones, approximately 83% seen only once; the top ten take around 6.5%. This material consisted of peripheral blood, taken 36 weeks after starting pembrolizumab. The receptors were gathered from an adult with mismatch repair-deficient cancer.

This clone was observed a handful of times. The chain joins TRBV11-2 to TRBJ2-1, with TRBD2 identical over 11 bases. The length of the CDR3 is 17 residues. Trimming removed 1 base from V and 4 bases from J; junction bases left unmatched: 6. Per germline, CDR1 SGHAT and CDR2 FQNNGV. The CDR3 here is CASSLGLAGFFYNEQFF. The CDR3 nucleotides read TGTGCCAGCAGCTTAGGACTAGCGGGATTTTTTTACAATGAGCAGTTCTTC.

This clone was seen only once. J is TRBJ2-3 and V is TRBV5-8; 12 bases agree with TRBD2. The CDR3 contains 16 residues. With 0 bases clipped from V and 10 bases from J, the junction kept 9 bases outside the gene matches. Germline CDR1 and CDR2: SGHTS and YDEGEE. This chain's CDR3 is CASSLVGRLAGAAQYF. CDR3 DNA sequence: TGTGCCAGCAGCTTGGTGGGTCGACTAGCGGGAGCAGCGCAGTATTTT.

This clone was seen a few times. CDR3 DNA sequence: TGTGCCAGTAGTCCCCAGGGAAGAAATGGCTACACCTTC. Amino acids: CASSPQGRNGYTF. V is TRBV19 and J is TRBJ1-2, with D possibly matching TRBD1 (5 bases). The CDR3 is 13 amino acids. Trimming pared 5 bases from V and 6 bases from J, leaving 13 bases between. Germline loops: CDR1 LNHDA, CDR2 SQIVND (reference sequence).

The J gene is TRBJ1-5, the V gene TRBV6-1; D unclear. This CDR3 comprises 15 residues. The germline V gene has CDR1 MNHNS and CDR2 SASEGT. V dropped 4 bases and J dropped 1 base, with 11 bases sitting between them. For the CDR3, the DNA is TGTGCCAGCAGTGCGGGCAGTTGGAGCAATCAGCCCCAGCATTTT. It translates to CASSAGSWSNQPQHF.

The chain links TRBV5-1 to TRBJ2-1, with no clear D. Germline loops: CDR1 SGHRS, CDR2 YFSETQ. The CDR3 loop spans 14 amino acids. Trimming removed 1 base from V and 5 bases from J, with 10 bases in between. CDR3 protein: CASSLNAYNNEQFF. CDR3 DNA sequence: TGCGCCAGCAGCTTGAACGCCTATAACAATGAGCAGTTCTTC.

The chain combines TRBV7-3 with TRBJ2-5; D is perhaps TRBD1 or TRBD2 (6 bases each). The CDR3 is made up of 14 amino acids. Between the trimmed V and J ends, which lost 1 base and 6 bases, there was a span of 12 bases. The germline V gene encodes CDR1 SGHTA and CDR2 FQGTGA. DNA for the CDR3: TGTGCCAGCAGCTTAAAGGGGGGCCTCCAGACCCAGTACTTC. It translates to CASSLKGGLQTQYF.

The V and J genes are TRBV11-2 and TRBJ2-1, with TRBD2 identical over 14 bases. CDR1 SGHAT and CDR2 FQNNGV come from the germline V gene. This CDR3 spans 15 amino acids. After removal of 5 bases from V and 8 bases from J, the junction contained 5 bases not matched to a gene. CDR3 protein: CASSPGLAGVDEQFF. CDR3 bases: TGTGCCAGCAGCCCGGGACTAGCGGGAGTGGATGAGCAGTTCTTC.

V usage is TRBV4-1 and J usage is TRBJ2-1; D may be TRBD2 (6 bases). The germline V gene has CDR1 MGHRA and CDR2 YSYEKL. The length of the CDR3 is 15 residues. V was pared by 1 base and J by 5 bases, with 12 bases between. DNA of the CDR3: TGCGCCAGCAGCCAAGTCTTAGCGGACAACAATGAGCAGTTCTTC. As protein: CASSQVLADNNEQFF.

This chain links TRBV19 with TRBJ2-1; TRBD2 aligns across 10 bases. Trimming cost V 3 bases and J 6 bases; bases outside gene matches: 17. Germline V CDR1 and CDR2: LNHDA, SQIVND (reference sequence). The length of the CDR3 is 19 residues. CDR3 amino acids: CASSIASRSGRAGTNEQFF. The CDR3 DNA reads as TGTGCCAGTAGTATTGCCTCCAGAAGCGGGAGGGCCGGGACCAATGAGCAGTTCTTC.

This chain connects TRBV11-2 to TRBJ1-1, with a tentative D call TRBD1 (5 bases). Per the germline V gene, CDR1 is SGHAT and CDR2 is FQNNGV. The CDR3 runs 16 residues. Trimming cost V 0 bases and J 1 base, with 12 bases left between them. CDR3 sequence reads: CASSLEVAGPNTEAFF. CDR3 sequence (DNA): TGTGCCAGCAGCTTAGAAGTGGCGGGACCGAACACTGAAGCTTTCTTT.

This chain joins TRBV19 and TRBJ2-1, with TRBD2 identical over 10 bases. The J segment lost 6 bases and the V segment lost 3 bases, leaving 8 bases of the junction unmatched. This CDR3 region has 16 residues. The germline V gene has CDR1 LNHDA and CDR2 SQIVND (reference sequence). DNA of the CDR3: TGTGCCAGTAGTATCCGGGCCGGGACTAGCGCCAATGAGCAGTTCTTC. It encodes CASSIRAGTSANEQFF.

The sample holds a few counts of this clone. V gene TRBV11-3 combines with J gene TRBJ2-7; 7 nucleotides line up with TRBD1. Germline V CDR1 and CDR2: SGHNT, YENEEA. This CDR3 has 12 amino acids. J lost 5 bases, V lost 5 bases, and 3 bases had no gene match. As DNA, the CDR3 is TGTGCCAGCAGCCCGACAGGGAACGAGCAGTACTTC. Residues: CASSPTGNEQYF.

The chain employs TRBV5-1 and TRBJ2-1, with 8 bases aligning to TRBD2. CDR3 length equals 15 residues. The V gene's germline CDR1 is SGHRS and CDR2 YFSETQ. V lost 0 bases to trimming and J lost 7 bases; unmatched junction nucleotides: 6. In DNA form, the CDR3 reads TGCGCCAGCAGCTTGGCTAGCGGGCGAACAAATGAGCAGTTCTTC. As protein: CASSLASGRTNEQFF.

This clone appeared a few times. The chain joins TRBV7-9 to TRBJ2-3, with 7 positions matching TRBD2. The CDR3 spans 13 residues. Trimming took 10 bases from V and 6 from J; bases not matched to a gene: 10. From germline, CDR1 is SEHNR and CDR2 FQNEAQ (reference sequence). CDR3 in amino acids: CATTPGAGDTQYF. CDR3 DNA sequence: TGTGCCACCACCCCGGGAGCGGGGGATACGCAGTATTTT.

The CDR3 sequence is CASSQDLPGVSTDTQYF. The CDR3 DNA is TGCGCCAGCAGCCAAGATCTTCCGGGGGTATCCACAGATACGCAGTATTTT. The chain combines TRBV4-3 with TRBJ2-3; a possible D gene is TRBD2 (6 bases). Deletions cut 0 bases from V and 2 bases from J, with 15 bases between. Germline-derived CDR1 and CDR2 are LGHNA and YSLEER. The CDR3 runs 17 residues.

The V gene is TRBV5-1, the J gene TRBJ2-1, with 9 positions matching TRBD1. Germline lookup yields CDR1 SGHRS and CDR2 YFSETQ. This CDR3 has 16 residues. V shed 0 bases, J shed 5 bases, and the junction held 6 bases outside the gene matches. The CDR3 nucleotides read TGCGCCAGCAGCTTGGTCCCCGGGACAGGGCACAATGAGCAGTTCTTC. Protein sequence: CASSLVPGTGHNEQFF. The variable domain in full, with the rest retrieved from reference TRBV5-1 and TRBJ2-1, is KAGVTQTPRYLIKTRGQQVTLSCSPISGHRSVSWYQQTPGQGLQFLFEYFSETQRNKGNFPGRFSGRQFSNSRSEMNVSTLELGDSALYLCASSLVPGTGHNEQFFGPGTRLTVL.

This chain links TRBV7-8 with TRBJ1-1; D gene ambiguous. Looked up from germline, CDR1 is SGHVS and CDR2 is FQNEAQ. V was shortened by 5 bases and J by 5 bases, with 9 bases between the two germline ends. The CDR3 totals 12 residues. This CDR3 reads CASSLLGTEAFF. For the CDR3, the DNA is TGTGCCAGCAGCCTACTCGGAACTGAAGCTTTCTTT.

This chain connects TRBV11-2 to TRBJ2-1; the D is unclear. Trimming left V 5 bases short and J 8 bases short, with 13 bases between. Germline lookup yields CDR1 SGHAT and CDR2 FQNNGV. CDR3 size: 13 residues. CDR3 in DNA: TGTGCCAGCAGCAATATGAGAGGTGATGAGCAGTTCTTC. Its protein product is CASSNMRGDEQFF.

This clone was seen a single time. The V call is TRBV7-3, the J call TRBJ2-3; 14 positions match TRBD2. CDR1 is SGHTA and CDR2 is FQGTGA in the germline V gene. The V and J ends lost 1 base and 4 bases, in that order; junction bases with no gene match: 13. There are 20 residues in the CDR3. The CDR3 protein is CASSLKGGTSGRFVSDTQYF. CDR3 DNA: TGTGCCAGCAGCTTAAAAGGCGGGACTAGCGGGAGATTTGTCTCAGATACGCAGTATTTT.

This rearrangement joins TRBV18 to TRBJ2-3; 10 nucleotides line up with TRBD2. V dropped 3 bases and J dropped 2; count of bases not matched to a gene: 5. The CDR3 spans 16 residues. Germline lookup yields CDR1 KGHSH and CDR2 LQKENI. The DNA for the CDR3 is TGTGCCAGCTCACCCCAAGCGGGAGGGCCCACAGATACGCAGTATTTT. It codes for CASSPQAGGPTDTQYF.

The J gene is TRBJ2-7, the V gene TRBV5-6, with D possibly TRBD2 on 6 matching bases. Trimming cost V 3 bases and J 4 bases, with 14 bases left between them. Per germline, CDR1 SGHDT and CDR2 YYEEEE. This CDR3 spans 14 amino acids. CDR3 DNA sequence: TGTGCCAGCAGCTCATCTGGGAGGACATACGAGCAGTACTTC. Translation: CASSSSGRTYEQYF.

The chain employs TRBV7-6 and TRBJ2-5; D gene uncertain. This CDR3 is built from 16 residues. The germline gives CDR1 SGHVS, CDR2 FNYEAQ. The germline V and J ends were trimmed by 2 bases and 1 base, with 14 bases remaining between them. The CDR3 spells CASSLRPGRFQETQYF. In DNA, the CDR3 is TGTGCCAGCAGCTTACGACCCGGACGTTTCCAAGAGACCCAGTACTTC. The full variable domain, completed using reference TRBV7-6 and TRBJ2-5, is GAGVSQSPRYKVTKRGQDVALRCDPISGHVSLYWYRQALGQGPEFLTYFNYEAQQDKSGLPNDRFSAERPEGSISTLTIQRTEQRDSAMYRCASSLRPGRFQETQYFGPGTRLLVL.